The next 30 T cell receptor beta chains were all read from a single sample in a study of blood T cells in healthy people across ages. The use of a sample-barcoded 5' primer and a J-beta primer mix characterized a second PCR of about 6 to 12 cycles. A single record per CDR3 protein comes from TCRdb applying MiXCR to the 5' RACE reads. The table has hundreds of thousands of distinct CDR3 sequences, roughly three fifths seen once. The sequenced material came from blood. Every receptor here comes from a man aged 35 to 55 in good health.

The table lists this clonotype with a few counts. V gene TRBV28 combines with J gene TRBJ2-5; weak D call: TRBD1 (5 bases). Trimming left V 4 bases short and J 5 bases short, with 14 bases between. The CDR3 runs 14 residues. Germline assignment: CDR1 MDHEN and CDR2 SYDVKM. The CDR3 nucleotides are TGTGCCAGCAGTTCCCCGACAGTTTTGGAGACCCAGTACTTC. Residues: CASSSPTVLETQYF. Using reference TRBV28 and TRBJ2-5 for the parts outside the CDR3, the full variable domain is DVKVTQSSRYLVKRTGEKVFLECVQDMDHENMFWYRQDPGLGLRLIYFSYDVKMKEKGDIPEGYSVSREKKERFSLILESASTNQTSMYLCASSSPTVLETQYFGPGTRLLVL.

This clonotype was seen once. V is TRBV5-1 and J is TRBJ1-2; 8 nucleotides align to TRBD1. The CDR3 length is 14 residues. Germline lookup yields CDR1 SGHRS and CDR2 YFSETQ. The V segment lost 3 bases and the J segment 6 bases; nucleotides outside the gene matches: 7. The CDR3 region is CASSYDRGHDGYTF. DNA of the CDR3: TGCGCCAGCAGCTACGACAGGGGCCATGATGGCTACACCTTC.

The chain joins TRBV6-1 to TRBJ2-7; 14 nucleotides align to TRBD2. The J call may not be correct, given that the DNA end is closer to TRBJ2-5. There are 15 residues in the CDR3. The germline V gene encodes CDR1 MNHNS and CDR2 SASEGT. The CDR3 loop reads CASSEGLAGDETQYF. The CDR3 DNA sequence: TGTGCCAGCAGCGAGGGACTAGCGGGAGATGAGACCCAGTACTTC.

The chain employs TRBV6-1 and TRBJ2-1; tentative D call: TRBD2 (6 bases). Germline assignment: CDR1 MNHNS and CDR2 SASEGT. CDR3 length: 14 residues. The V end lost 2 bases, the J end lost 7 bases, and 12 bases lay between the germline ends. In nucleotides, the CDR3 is TGTGCCAGCAGTGAAATACGGGGGTTGAATGAGCAGTTCTTC. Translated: CASSEIRGLNEQFF.

In DNA form, the CDR3 reads TGTGCCAGCAGCTCAGGACAGCTCACCTACGAGCAGTACTTC. Translated, it gives CASSSGQLTYEQYF. The genes are TRBV7-8 and TRBJ2-7; TRBD1 is a possible D gene (6 bases). V shed 4 bases and J shed 2 bases, with 12 bases lying between them. The CDR3 is 14 amino acids. Germline-derived CDR1 and CDR2 are SGHVS and FQNEAQ.

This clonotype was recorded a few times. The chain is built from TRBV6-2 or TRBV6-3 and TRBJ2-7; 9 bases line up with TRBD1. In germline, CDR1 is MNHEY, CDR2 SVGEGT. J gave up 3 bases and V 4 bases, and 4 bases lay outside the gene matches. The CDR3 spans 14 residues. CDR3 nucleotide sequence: TGTGCCAGCAGTTTCGGACAGGGGTACTACGAGCAGTACTTC. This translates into CASSFGQGYYEQYF.

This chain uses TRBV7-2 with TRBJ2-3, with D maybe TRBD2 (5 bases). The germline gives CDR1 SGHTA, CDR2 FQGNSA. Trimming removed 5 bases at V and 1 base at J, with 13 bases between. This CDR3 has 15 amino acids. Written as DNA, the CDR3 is TGTGCCAGCAGCCTGATGGGAGACCGCACAGATACGCAGTATTTT. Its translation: CASSLMGDRTDTQYF.

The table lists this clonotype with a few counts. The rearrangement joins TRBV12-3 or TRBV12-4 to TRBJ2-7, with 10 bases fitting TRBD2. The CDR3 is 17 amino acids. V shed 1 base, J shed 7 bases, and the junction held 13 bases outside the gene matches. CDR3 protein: CASSLDWASGSIREQYF. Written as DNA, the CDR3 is TGTGCCAGCAGTTTAGATTGGGCTAGCGGGAGTATACGGGAGCAGTACTTC.

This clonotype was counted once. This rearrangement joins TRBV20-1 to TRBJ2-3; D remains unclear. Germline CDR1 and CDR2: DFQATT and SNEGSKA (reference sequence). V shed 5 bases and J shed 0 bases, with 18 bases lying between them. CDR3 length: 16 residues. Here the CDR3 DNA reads TGCAGTGCTGGCCTGCCCGGCGGTCAGAGCACAGATACGCAGTATTTT. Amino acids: CSAGLPGGQSTDTQYF.

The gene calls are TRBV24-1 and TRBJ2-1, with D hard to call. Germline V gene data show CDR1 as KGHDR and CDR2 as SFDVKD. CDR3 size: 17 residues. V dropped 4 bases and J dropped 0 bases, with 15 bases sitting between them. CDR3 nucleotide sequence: TGTGCCACCAGTGACCTTTTGGCAGGTGGCTCCTACAATGAGCAGTTCTTC. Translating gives CATSDLLAGGSYNEQFF.

The CDR3 spells CAISEPPGTSGGEETQYF. The CDR3, as DNA: TGTGCCATCAGTGAGCCCCCCGGGACTAGCGGGGGCGAGGAGACCCAGTACTTC. This chain connects TRBV10-3 to TRBJ2-5; 14 bases align to TRBD2. Per the germline V gene, CDR1 is ENHRY and CDR2 is SYGVKD. V lost 2 bases to trimming and J lost 5 bases; unmatched junction nucleotides: 10. The CDR3 is 18 residues long.

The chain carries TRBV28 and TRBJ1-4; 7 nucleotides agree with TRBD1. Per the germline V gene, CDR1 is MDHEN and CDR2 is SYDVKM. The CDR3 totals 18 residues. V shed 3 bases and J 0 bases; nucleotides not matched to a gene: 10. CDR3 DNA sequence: TGTGCCAGCAGTTTTGGACAGGAAGGCCTGGCAACTAATGAAAAACTGTTTTTT. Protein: CASSFGQEGLATNEKLFF.

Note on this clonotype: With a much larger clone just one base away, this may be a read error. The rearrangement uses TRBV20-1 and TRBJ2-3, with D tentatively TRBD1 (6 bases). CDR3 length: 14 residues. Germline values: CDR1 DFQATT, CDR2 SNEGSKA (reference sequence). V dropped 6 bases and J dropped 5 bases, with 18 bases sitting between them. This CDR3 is CSACHRVRLDTQYF. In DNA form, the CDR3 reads TGCAGTGCGTGCCACAGGGTTAGGTTAGATACGCAGTATTTT.

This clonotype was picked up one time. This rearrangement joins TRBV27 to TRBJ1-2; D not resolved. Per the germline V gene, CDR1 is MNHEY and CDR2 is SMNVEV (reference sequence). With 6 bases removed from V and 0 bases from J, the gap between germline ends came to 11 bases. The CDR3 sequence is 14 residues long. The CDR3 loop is CASRTRMSNYGYTF. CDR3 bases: TGTGCCAGCAGGACCAGGATGTCTAACTATGGCTACACCTTC.

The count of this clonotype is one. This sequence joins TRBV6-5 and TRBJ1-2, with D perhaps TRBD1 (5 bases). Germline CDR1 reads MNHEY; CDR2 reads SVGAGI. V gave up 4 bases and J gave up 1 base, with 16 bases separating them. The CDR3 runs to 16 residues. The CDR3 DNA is TGTGCCAGCAGTTCCTTCCCGGGGGACCATAACTATGGCTACACCTTC. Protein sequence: CASSSFPGDHNYGYTF.

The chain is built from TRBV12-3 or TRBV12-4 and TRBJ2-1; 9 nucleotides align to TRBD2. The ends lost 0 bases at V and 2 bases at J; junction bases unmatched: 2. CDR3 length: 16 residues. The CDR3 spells CASSLAGGRAYNEQFF. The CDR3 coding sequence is TGTGCCAGCAGTTTAGCTGGCGGGAGGGCCTACAATGAGCAGTTCTTC.

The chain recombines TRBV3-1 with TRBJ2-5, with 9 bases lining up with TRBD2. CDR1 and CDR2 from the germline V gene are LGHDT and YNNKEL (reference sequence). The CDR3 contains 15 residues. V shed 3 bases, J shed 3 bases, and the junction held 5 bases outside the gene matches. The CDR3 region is CASSQGLAGKETQYF. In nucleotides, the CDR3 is TGTGCCAGCAGCCAGGGACTAGCAGGAAAAGAGACCCAGTACTTC.

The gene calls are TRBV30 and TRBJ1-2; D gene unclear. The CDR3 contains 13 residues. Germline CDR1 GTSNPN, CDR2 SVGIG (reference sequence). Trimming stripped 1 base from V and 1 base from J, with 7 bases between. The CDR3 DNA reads TGTGCCTGGAGTGCCGCTCTTAACTATGGCTACACCTTC. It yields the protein CAWSAALNYGYTF.

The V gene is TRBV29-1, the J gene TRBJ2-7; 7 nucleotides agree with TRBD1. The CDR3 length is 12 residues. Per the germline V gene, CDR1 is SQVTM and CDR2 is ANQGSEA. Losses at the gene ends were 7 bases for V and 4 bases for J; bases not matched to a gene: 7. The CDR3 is CSAGQDAYEQYF. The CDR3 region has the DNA TGCAGCGCTGGACAGGACGCTTACGAGCAGTACTTC.

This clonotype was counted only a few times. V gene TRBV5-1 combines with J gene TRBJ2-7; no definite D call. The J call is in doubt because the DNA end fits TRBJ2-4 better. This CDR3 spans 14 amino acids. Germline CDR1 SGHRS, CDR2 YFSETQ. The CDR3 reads CASSFEERKNIQYF. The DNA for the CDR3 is TGCGCCAGCAGCTTTGAGGAGAGAAAAAACATTCAGTACTTC.

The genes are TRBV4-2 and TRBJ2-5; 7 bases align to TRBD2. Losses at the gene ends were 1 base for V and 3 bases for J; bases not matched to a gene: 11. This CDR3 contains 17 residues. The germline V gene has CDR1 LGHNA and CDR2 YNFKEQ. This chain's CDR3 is CASSQATVGLAEETQYF. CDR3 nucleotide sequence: TGTGCCAGCAGCCAAGCAACTGTCGGTCTAGCGGAAGAGACCCAGTACTTC.

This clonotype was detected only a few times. This chain's CDR3 is CASSGRQGEVVDIQYF. The CDR3 DNA sequence: TGTGCCAGCAGCGGTCGACAGGGGGAAGTGGTAGACATTCAGTACTTC. The V gene is TRBV28, the J gene TRBJ2-4; TRBD1 aligns across 9 bases. V trimming: 6 bases; J trimming: 8 bases; junction bases outside the gene matches: 14. The CDR3 runs 16 residues. Germline-derived CDR1 and CDR2 are MDHEN and SYDVKM. Drawing the rest from reference TRBV28 and TRBJ2-4, the complete variable domain is DVKVTQSSRYLVKRTGEKVFLECVQDMDHENMFWYRQDPGLGLRLIYFSYDVKMKEKGDIPEGYSVSREKKERFSLILESASTNQTSMYLCASSGRQGEVVDIQYFGAGTRLSVL.

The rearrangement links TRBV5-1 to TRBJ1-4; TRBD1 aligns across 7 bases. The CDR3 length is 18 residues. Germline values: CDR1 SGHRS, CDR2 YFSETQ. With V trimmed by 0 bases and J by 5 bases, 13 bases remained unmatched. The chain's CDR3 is CASSLAAREGTENEKLFF. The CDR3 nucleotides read TGCGCCAGCAGCTTGGCCGCTCGAGAGGGGACAGAAAATGAAAAACTGTTTTTT.

CDR3 amino acids: CASRSPGRDTEAFF. In nucleotides, the CDR3 is TGTGCCAGCAGATCGCCGGGACGGGACACTGAAGCTTTCTTT. The V call is TRBV7-9, the J call TRBJ1-1; maybe TRBD1 (5 bases). The ends were cut back, 6 bases at V and 3 bases at J, with 14 bases in the middle. The CDR3 has 14 amino acids. Germline V lookup: CDR1 SEHNR, CDR2 FQNEAQ (reference sequence). The whole variable domain, filled in from reference TRBV7-9 and TRBJ1-1, reads DTGVSQNPRHKITKRGQNVTFRCDPISEHNRLYWYRQTLGQGPEFLTYFQNEAQLEKSRLLSDRFSAERPKGSFSTLEIQRTEQGDSAMYLCASRSPGRDTEAFFGQGTRLTVV.

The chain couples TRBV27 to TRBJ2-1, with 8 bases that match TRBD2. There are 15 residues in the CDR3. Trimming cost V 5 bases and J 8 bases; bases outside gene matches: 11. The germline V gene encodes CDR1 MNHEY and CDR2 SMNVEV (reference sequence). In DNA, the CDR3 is TGTGCCAGCAGTCCCGACGGGGGGGCCGTCGATGAGCAGTTCTTC. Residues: CASSPDGGAVDEQFF.

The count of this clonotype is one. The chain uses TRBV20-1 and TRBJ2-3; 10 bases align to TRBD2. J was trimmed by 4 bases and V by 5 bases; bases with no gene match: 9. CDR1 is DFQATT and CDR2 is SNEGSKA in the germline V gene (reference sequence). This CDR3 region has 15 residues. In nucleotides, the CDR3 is TGCAGTGCTGTCCAGACTAGCGGGTGGGCAGATACGCAGTATTTT. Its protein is CSAVQTSGWADTQYF.

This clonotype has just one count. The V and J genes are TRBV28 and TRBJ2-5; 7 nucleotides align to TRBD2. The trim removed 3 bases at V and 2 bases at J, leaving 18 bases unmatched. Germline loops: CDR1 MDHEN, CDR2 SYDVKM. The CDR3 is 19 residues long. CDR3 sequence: CASSFSFDREAKPQETQYF. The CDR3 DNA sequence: TGTGCCAGCAGTTTCTCGTTTGATCGGGAGGCTAAGCCACAAGAGACCCAGTACTTC. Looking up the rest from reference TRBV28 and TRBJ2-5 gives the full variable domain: DVKVTQSSRYLVKRTGEKVFLECVQDMDHENMFWYRQDPGLGLRLIYFSYDVKMKEKGDIPEGYSVSREKKERFSLILESASTNQTSMYLCASSFSFDREAKPQETQYFGPGTRLLVL.

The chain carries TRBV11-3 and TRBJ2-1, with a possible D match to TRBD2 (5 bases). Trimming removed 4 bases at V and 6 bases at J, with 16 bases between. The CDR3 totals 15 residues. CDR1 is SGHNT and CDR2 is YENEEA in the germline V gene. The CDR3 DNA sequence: TGTGCCAGCAGCTCAATACTAGGTTGGGGCAATGAGCAGTTCTTC. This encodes CASSSILGWGNEQFF.

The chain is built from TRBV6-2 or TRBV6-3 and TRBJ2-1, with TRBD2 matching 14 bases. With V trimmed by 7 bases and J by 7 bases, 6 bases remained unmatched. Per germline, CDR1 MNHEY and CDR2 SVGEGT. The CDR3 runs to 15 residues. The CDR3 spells CASTRLAGGGNEQFF. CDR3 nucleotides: TGTGCCAGCACCAGACTAGCGGGAGGGGGGAATGAGCAGTTCTTC.

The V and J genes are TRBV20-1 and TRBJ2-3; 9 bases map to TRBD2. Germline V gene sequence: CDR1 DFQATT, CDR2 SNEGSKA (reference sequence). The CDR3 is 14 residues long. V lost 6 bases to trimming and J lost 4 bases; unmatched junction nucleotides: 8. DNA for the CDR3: TGCAGTGCCCCCGTCCCTAGCGGGGCAGATACGCAGTATTTT. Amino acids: CSAPVPSGADTQYF.